This T cell receptor (beta chain) emerged from a study of T-cell memory formation after mild COVID-19. The table lists this clonotype with many counts. Its antigen is undetermined. The study, taken as a whole, reports: Researchers report contracting CD4+ clones mostly in CM and EM, with CD8+ clones in EMRA.

Each CDR3 protein is one row after TCRdb ran MiXCR on the 5' RACE reads. This table has some 290,000 distinct CDR3 sequences, 16% appearing once. This CDR3 has 13 amino acids. V lost 6 bases and J lost 1, with 10 bases in between. CDR1 SGHRS and CDR2 YFSETQ come from the germline V gene. This chain connects TRBV5-1 to TRBJ1-1, with D possibly TRBD1 on 6 matching bases. The sequenced material came from PBMCs or a T cell subset sorted from them (not recorded which). This TCR came from a man between 18 and 29 years old who had mild COVID-19 (a few samples of this study predate the infection). Cell type and time point are not known. The CDR3 protein is CASNEQGNTEAFF. In DNA form, the CDR3 reads TGCGCCAGCAACGAACAGGGGAACACTGAAGCTTTCTTT. The complete variable domain, with remaining parts taken from reference TRBV5-1 and TRBJ1-1, reads KAGVTQTPRYLIKTRGQQVTLSCSPISGHRSVSWYQQTPGQGLQFLFEYFSETQRNKGNFPGRFSGRQFSNSRSEMNVSTLELGDSALYLCASNEQGNTEAFFGQGTRLTVV.